The sequence of this T cell receptor beta chain was determined in a study of blood T cell repertoires in COVID-19. On the study more broadly: Both acute and convalescent COVID-19 samples were obtained from the United States, Italy and Spain. The analysed material was cDNA or gDNA that came from T cells, B-cell-depleted T cells, or PBMCs.

This clone came up a few times. Trimming took off 1 base at V and 2 bases at J, with 6 bases between the two ends. The CDR3 is 13 residues long. Germline CDR1 SGHNT, CDR2 YYREEE (reference sequence). Authors' processing steps: Reference gene primers were amplified, and this amplification served to estimate nucleated cell counts. TCRdb's table, derived via immunoSEQ multiplex PCR, lists solely in-frame clones and lacks some. V, J and clone size were drawn from that table, and D and trimming were deduced from the DNA. The data show over 150,000 clones, with more than 75% seen just once and approximately 2.5% held by the top ten.

Sequencing input: peripheral blood. The TCR was taken from a man aged 40-49 years with active or convalescent COVID-19. This chain joins TRBV5-4 and TRBJ1-1; D is unclear. CDR3 sequence (DNA): TGTGCCAGCAGCTTGACGGGTAACACTGAAGCTTTCTTT. Its translation: CASSLTGNTEAFF.